The next 4 T cell receptor beta chains were all read from a single sample in a study of T cell clonality in common variable immunodeficiency. Study-wide findings and caveats: Reportedly, TCR beta sequences from common variable immunodeficiency showed fewer deletions and N-nucleotide insertions.

Antigen specificity for these receptors is unknown. Generated by immunoSEQ multiplex PCR, the TCRdb table keeps only in-frame clones and is missing some. Sampling found some 20,000 clones, none seen once. What was sequenced was peripheral blood mononuclear cells. The receptors here all came from a human donor with common variable immunodeficiency.

Worth noting for this clone: Read coverage stops 3 residues before the CDR3 terminus; the germline J gene supplies the remainder. This chain links TRBV18 with TRBJ2-1; a possible D gene is TRBD2 (5 bases). There are 18 residues in the CDR3. CDR1 KGHSH and CDR2 LQKENI come from the germline V gene. V lost 1 base and J 0 bases, leaving 16 bases between the germline ends. Incomplete CDR3 DNA: TGTGCCAGCTCACCACTGGGGAGTAGCGCCGGCTCCTACAATGAG. Translation: CASSPLGSSAGSYNE. The entire CDR3 is CASSPLGSSAGSYNEQFF. Looking up the rest from reference TRBV18 and TRBJ2-1 gives the full variable domain: NAGVMQNPRHLVRRRGQEARLRCSPMKGHSHVYWYRQLPEEGLKFMVYLQKENIIDESGMPKERFSAEFPKEGPSILRIQQVVRGDSAAYFCASSPLGSSAGSYNEQFFGPGTRLTVL.

With respect to this clone: The read is 3 residues too short to cover the CDR3 end, so that end is filled in from the germline J gene. The V call is TRBV6-2 or TRBV6-3, the J call TRBJ2-5; possibly TRBD1 for D (6 bases). V gave up 5 bases and J gave up 5 bases, with 18 bases separating them. CDR1 is MNHEY, CDR2 SVGEGT, per germline. The CDR3 consists of 15 residues. CDR3 in amino acids: CASSHPTGFRETQYF. Partial CDR3 DNA: TGTGCCAGCAGTCATCCGACAGGTTTTCGGGAGACC.

This clone appeared a few times. The CDR3 goes on 3 residues after the read ends, and that part is filled in from the germline J gene. This chain connects TRBV7-9 to TRBJ1-1, with D uncertain. V gave up 5 bases and J gave up 1 base, with 8 bases separating them. Germline assignment: CDR1 SEHNR and CDR2 FQNEAQ (reference sequence). The CDR3 has 13 amino acids. The CDR3 DNA, read in part, is TGTGCCAGCAGCGCCCCAGGGAACACTGAA. Translated: CASSAPGNTE. The complete CDR3 sequence is CASSAPGNTEAFF.

Comments on this clone: The read terminates 3 residues ahead of where the CDR3 ends, so the germline J gene completes it. The rearrangement joins TRBV7-9 to TRBJ1-5, with D uncertain. V was trimmed by 4 bases and J by 9 bases, leaving 10 bases between them. Germline V gene sequence: CDR1 SEHNR, CDR2 FQNEAQ (reference sequence). CDR3 length: 12 residues. The sequenced CDR3 bases are TGTGCCAGCAGCTATGACATCCCGCCC. It encodes CASSYDIPP. In full, the CDR3 is CASSYDIPPQHF.